What follows are 5 T cell receptor beta chains derived from one specimen sequenced in a study of breast tumors, draining lymph nodes, adjacent tissues. MiXCR, run by TCRdb on the multiplex PCR reads, gives a single entry per CDR3 protein. The sample holds 200,000 to 300,000 distinct CDR3 sequences, under 35% seen once. Axillary draining lymph nodes of breast cancer patients supplied the node samples. The sequencing sample was made of axillary lymph node tissue. The receptor set was obtained from a female donor with breast cancer. Some clones in this sample may be carry-over from other donors' samples.

This clonotype was detected ten times or more. The chain is built from TRBV4-1 and TRBJ1-2, with D possibly matching TRBD1 (6 bases). Trimming shortened V by 5 bases and J by 5 bases, and 12 bases separated the two germline ends. Per germline, CDR1 MGHRA and CDR2 YSYEKL. CDR3 length equals 13 residues. In DNA, the CDR3 is TGCGCCAGCAGCGGCAGGGGCGTATATGGCTACACCTTC. It encodes CASSGRGVYGYTF.

This clonotype was counted many times. The chain combines TRBV9 with TRBJ2-1; 10 bases are a match to TRBD2. CDR1 is SGDLS and CDR2 is YYNGEE in the germline V gene. Trimming at V came to 3 bases and at J to 0 bases, leaving 12 bases not matched to a gene. The CDR3 extends over 19 amino acids. The DNA for the CDR3 is TGTGCCAGCAGCGCGGTCGCTAGCGGGAGCCATAGCTCCTACAATGAGCAGTTCTTC. Amino acid sequence: CASSAVASGSHSSYNEQFF.

Note on this clonotype: This could be a read error, since a much larger clone is one nucleotide away. This rearrangement joins TRBV7-9 to TRBJ1-5; 7 bases line up with TRBD1. Germline lookup yields CDR1 SEHNR and CDR2 FQNEAQ (reference sequence). The CDR3 loop spans 16 amino acids. The CDR3 coding sequence is TGTACCAGCAGCTTAGATATCAGGGGGAGCAATCAGCCCCAGCATTTT. Translated, it gives CTSSLDIRGSNQPQHF.

The gene calls are TRBV29-1 and TRBJ1-2; 9 nucleotides agree with TRBD1. CDR1 SQVTM and CDR2 ANQGSEA come from the germline V gene. The CDR3 covers 14 residues. Trimming took 7 bases from V and 8 from J; bases not matched to a gene: 14. The chain's CDR3 is CSGTLRDRDSGYTF. The CDR3 DNA reads TGCAGCGGGACCCTCCGGGACAGGGATTCCGGCTACACCTTC.

J is TRBJ1-5 and V is TRBV18; D gene uncertain. The germline CDR1 and CDR2 sequences are KGHSH and LQKENI. The germline V and J ends were trimmed by 0 bases and 7 bases, with 7 bases remaining between them. The CDR3 is made up of 13 amino acids. CDR3 residues: CASSPPGGQPQHF. In nucleotides, the CDR3 is TGTGCCAGCTCACCACCTGGTGGACAGCCCCAGCATTTT.